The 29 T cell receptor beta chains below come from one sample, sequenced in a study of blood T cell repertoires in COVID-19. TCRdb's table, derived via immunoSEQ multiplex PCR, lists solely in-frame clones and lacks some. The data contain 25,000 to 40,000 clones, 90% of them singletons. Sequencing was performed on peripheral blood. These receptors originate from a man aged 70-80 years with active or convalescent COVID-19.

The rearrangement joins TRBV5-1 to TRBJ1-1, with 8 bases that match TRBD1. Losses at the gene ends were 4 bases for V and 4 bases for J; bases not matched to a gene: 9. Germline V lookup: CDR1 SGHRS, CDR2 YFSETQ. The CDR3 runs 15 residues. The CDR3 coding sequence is TGCGCCAGCAGCAGGACCACAGGGGGAAGCACTGAAGCTTTCTTT. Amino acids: CASSRTTGGSTEAFF.

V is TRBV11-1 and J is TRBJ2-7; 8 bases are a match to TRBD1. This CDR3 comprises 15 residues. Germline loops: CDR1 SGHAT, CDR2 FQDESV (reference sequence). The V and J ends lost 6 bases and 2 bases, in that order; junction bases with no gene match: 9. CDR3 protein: CASRLTGGETYEQYF. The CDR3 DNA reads TGTGCCAGCAGGCTTACAGGGGGTGAAACCTACGAGCAGTACTTC.

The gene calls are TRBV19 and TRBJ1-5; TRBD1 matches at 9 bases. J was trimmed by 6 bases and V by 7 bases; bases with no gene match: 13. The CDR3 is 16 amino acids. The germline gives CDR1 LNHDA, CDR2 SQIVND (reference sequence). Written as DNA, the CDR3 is TGTGCCAGTATCGAAATACACAGGGGGCTGGGTCAGCCCCAGCATTTT. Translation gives CASIEIHRGLGQPQHF.

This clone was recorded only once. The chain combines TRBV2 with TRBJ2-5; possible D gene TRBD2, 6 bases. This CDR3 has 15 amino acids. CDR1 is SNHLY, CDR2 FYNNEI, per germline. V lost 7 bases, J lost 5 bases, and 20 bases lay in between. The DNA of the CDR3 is TGTGCCAGCACTGACCGGGACTCCCGGGGGGAGACCCAGTACTTC. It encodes CASTDRDSRGETQYF.

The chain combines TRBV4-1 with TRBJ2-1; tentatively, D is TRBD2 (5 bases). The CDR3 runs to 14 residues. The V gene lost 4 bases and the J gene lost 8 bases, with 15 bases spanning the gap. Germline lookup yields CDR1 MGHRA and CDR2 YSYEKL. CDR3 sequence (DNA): TGCGCCAGCAGCCTTCCGGGTCAGGAGGATGAGCAGTTCTTC. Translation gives CASSLPGQEDEQFF.

The CDR3 sequence: CASSQIQGATNEKLFF. In DNA, the CDR3 is TGCGCCAGCAGCCAGATACAGGGGGCGACTAATGAAAAACTGTTTTTT. This sequence joins TRBV4-1 and TRBJ1-4; 9 bases are shared with TRBD1. The length of the CDR3 is 16 residues. V trimming: 3 bases; J trimming: 2 bases; junction bases outside the gene matches: 4. The V gene's germline CDR1 is MGHRA and CDR2 YSYEKL.

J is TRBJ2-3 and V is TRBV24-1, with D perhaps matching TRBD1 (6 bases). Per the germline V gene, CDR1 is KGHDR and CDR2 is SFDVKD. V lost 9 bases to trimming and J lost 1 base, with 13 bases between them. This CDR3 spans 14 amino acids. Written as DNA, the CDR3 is TGTGCCACCTCCAAGGACAGCCGCACAGATACGCAGTATTTT. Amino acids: CATSKDSRTDTQYF.

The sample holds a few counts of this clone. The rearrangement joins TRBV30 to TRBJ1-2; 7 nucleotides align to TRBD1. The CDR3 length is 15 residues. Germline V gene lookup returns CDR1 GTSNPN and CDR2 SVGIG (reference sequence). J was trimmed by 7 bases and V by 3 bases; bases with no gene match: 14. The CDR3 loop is CAWRPGDRDPPGYTF. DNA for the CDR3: TGTGCCTGGAGGCCCGGCGACAGGGACCCACCTGGCTACACCTTC. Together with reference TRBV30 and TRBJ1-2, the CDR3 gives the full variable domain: SQTIHQWPATLVQPVGSPLSLECTVEGTSNPNLYWYRQAAGRGLQLLFYSVGIGQISSEVPQNLSASRPQDRQFILSSKKLLLSDSGFYLCAWRPGDRDPPGYTFGSGTRLTVV.

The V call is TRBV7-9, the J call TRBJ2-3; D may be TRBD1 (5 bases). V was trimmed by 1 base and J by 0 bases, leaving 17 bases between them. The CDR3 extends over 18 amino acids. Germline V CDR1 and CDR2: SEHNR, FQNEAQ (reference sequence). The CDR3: CASSLGGRSIVSTDTQYF. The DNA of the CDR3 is TGTGCCAGCAGCTTAGGGGGCAGGTCTATAGTTAGCACAGATACGCAGTATTTT.

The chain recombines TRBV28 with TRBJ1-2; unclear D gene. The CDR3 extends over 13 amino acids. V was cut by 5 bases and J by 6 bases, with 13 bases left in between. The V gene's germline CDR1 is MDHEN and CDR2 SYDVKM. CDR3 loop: CASSRWQRNGYTF. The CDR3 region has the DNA TGTGCCAGCAGTCGATGGCAGCGCAATGGCTACACCTTC.

The CDR3 coding sequence is TGTGCCAGCAAAACCGGGACAGCTTCCGGAAACACCATATATTTT. Its protein product is CASKTGTASGNTIYF. The chain carries TRBV2 and TRBJ1-3; 7 bases align to TRBD1. J lost 4 bases, V lost 7 bases, and 10 bases had no gene match. Germline CDR1 is SNHLY and CDR2 is FYNNEI. The CDR3 sequence is 15 residues long.

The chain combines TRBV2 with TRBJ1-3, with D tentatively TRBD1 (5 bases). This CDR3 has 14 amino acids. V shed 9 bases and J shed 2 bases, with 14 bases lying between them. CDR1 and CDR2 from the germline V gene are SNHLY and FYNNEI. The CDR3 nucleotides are TGTGCCAGTGTACAGGAAAAAACTGGAAACACCATATATTTT. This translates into CASVQEKTGNTIYF. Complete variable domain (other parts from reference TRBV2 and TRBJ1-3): EPEVTQTPSHQVTQMGQEVILRCVPISNHLYFYWYRQILGQKVEFLVSFYNNEISEKSEIFDDQFSVERPDGSNFTLKIRSTKLEDSAMYFCASVQEKTGNTIYFGEGSWLTVV.

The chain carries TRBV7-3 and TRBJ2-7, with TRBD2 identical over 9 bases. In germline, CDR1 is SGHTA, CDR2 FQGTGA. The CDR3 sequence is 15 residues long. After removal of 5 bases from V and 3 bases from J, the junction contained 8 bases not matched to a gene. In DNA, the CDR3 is TGTGCCAGCAGCCAAGCGGGAGGTCCTCTCTACGAGCAGTACTTC. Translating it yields CASSQAGGPLYEQYF.

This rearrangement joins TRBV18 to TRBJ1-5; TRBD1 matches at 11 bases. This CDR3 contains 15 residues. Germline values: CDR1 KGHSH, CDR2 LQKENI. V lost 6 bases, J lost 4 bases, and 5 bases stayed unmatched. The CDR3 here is CASSAGTGGNQPQHF. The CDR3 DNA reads TGTGCCAGCTCGGCCGGGACAGGGGGGAATCAGCCCCAGCATTTT.

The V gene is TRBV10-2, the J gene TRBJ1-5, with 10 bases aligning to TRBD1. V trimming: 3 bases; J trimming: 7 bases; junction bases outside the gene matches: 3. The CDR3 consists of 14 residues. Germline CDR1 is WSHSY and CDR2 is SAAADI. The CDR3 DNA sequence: TGCGCCAGCAGTGACCGGGACAGGGGACAGCCCCAGCATTTT. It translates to CASSDRDRGQPQHF.

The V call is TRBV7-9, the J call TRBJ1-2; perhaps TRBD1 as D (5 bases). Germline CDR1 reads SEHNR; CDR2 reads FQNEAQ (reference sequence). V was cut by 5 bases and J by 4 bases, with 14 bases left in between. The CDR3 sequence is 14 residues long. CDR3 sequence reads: CASSLMGGSYGYTF. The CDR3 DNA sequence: TGTGCCAGCAGCCTAATGGGGGGGAGCTATGGCTACACCTTC.

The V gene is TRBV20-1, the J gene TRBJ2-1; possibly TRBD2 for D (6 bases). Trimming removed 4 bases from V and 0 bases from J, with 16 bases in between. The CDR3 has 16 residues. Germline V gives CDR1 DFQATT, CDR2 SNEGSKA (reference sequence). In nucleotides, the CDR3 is TGCAGTGCTAATGATTGGGACTCCAGCTCCTACAATGAGCAGTTCTTC. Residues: CSANDWDSSSYNEQFF.

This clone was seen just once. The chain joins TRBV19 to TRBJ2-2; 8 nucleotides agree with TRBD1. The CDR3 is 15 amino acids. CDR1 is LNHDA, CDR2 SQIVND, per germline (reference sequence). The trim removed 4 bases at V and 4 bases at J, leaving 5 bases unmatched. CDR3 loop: CASSTQGAGTGELFF. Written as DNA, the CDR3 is TGTGCCAGTAGTACCCAGGGGGCGGGCACCGGGGAGCTGTTTTTT.

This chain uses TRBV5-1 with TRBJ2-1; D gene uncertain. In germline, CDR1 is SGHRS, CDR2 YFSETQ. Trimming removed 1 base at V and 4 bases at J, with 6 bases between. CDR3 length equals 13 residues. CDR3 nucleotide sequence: TGCGCCAGCAGCTTGAACGGTTACAATGAGCAGTTCTTC. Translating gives CASSLNGYNEQFF.

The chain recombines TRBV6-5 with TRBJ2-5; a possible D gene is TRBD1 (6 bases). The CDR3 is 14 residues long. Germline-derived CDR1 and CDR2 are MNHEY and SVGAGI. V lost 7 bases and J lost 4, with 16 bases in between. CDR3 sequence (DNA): TGTGCCAGCATCCTCAGGGGTGGGGGAGAGACCCAGTACTTC. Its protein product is CASILRGGGETQYF.

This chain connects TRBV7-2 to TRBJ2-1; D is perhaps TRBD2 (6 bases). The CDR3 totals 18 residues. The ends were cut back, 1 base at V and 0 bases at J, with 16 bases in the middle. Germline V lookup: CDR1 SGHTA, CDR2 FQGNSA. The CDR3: CASSLVATAGYSYNEQFF. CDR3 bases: TGTGCCAGCAGCTTAGTAGCCACCGCGGGATACTCCTACAATGAGCAGTTCTTC. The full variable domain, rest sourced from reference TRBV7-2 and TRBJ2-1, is GAGVSQSPSNKVTEKGKDVELRCDPISGHTALYWYRQSLGQGLEFLIYFQGNSAPDKSGLPSDRFSAERTGGSVSTLTIQRTQQEDSAVYLCASSLVATAGYSYNEQFFGPGTRLTVL.

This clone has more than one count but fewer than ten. The CDR3 loop reads CASTQQLNQPQHF. DNA for the CDR3: TGTGCCAGCACACAACAGCTCAATCAGCCCCAGCATTTT. This chain uses TRBV2 with TRBJ1-5, with D hard to call. V lost 7 bases, J lost 3 bases, and 10 bases lay in between. CDR1 is SNHLY, CDR2 FYNNEI, per germline. The CDR3 consists of 13 residues. The whole variable domain, remainder taken from reference TRBV2 and TRBJ1-5, is EPEVTQTPSHQVTQMGQEVILRCVPISNHLYFYWYRQILGQKVEFLVSFYNNEISEKSEIFDDQFSVERPDGSNFTLKIRSTKLEDSAMYFCASTQQLNQPQHFGDGTRLSIL.

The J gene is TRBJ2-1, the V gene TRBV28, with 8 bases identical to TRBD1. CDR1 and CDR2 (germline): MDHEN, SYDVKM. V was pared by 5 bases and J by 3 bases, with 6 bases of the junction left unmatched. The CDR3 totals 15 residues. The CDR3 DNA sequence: TGTGCCAGCAGTACAGGACAGGGTGACTACAATGAGCAGTTCTTC. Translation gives CASSTGQGDYNEQFF.

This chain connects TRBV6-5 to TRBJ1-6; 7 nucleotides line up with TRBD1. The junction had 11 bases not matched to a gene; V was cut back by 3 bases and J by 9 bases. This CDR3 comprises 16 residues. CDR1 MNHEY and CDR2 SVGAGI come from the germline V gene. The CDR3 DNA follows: TGTGCCAGCAGTTATACCGGGCAGGGGGTTGGTTCACCCCTCCACTTT. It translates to CASSYTGQGVGSPLHF.

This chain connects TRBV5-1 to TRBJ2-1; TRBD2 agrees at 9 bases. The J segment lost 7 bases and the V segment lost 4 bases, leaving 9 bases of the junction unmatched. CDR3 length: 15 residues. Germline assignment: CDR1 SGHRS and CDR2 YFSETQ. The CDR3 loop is CASSPGRGGSNEQFF. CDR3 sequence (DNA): TGCGCCAGCAGCCCCGGGCGGGGGGGAAGTAATGAGCAGTTCTTC.

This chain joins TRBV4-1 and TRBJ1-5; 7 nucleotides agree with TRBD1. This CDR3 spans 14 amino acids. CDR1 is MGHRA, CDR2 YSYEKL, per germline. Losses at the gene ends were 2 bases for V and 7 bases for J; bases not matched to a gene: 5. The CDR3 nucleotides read TGCGCCAGCAGCCAAAACAGGGGAGAACAGCCCCAGCATTTT. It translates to CASSQNRGEQPQHF.

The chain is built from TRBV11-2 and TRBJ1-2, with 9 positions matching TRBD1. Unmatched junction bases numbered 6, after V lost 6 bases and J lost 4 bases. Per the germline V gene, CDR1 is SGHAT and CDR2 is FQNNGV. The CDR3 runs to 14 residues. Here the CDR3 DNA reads TGTGCCAGCAGTGGACAGGGGAGTATCTATGGCTACACCTTC. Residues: CASSGQGSIYGYTF. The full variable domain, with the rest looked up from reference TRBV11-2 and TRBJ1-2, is EAGVAQSPRYKIIEKRQSVAFWCNPISGHATLYWYQQILGQGPKLLIQFQNNGVVDDSQLPKDRFSAERLKGVDSTLKIQPAKLEDSAVYLCASSGQGSIYGYTFGSGTRLTVV.

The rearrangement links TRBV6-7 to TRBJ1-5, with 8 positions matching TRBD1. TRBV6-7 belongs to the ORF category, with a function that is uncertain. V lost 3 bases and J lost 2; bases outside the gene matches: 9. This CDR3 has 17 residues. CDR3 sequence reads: CASSYTGDRGCNQPQHF. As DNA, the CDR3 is TGTGCCAGCAGTTATACGGGCGACAGGGGATGCAATCAGCCCCAGCATTTT.

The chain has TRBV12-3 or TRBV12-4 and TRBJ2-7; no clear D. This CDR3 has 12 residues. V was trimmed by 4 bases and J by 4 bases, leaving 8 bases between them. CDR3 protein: CASSSGVYEQYF. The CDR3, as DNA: TGTGCCAGCAGTTCGGGTGTTTACGAGCAGTACTTC.